This T cell receptor beta chain was documented in a study of blood T cell repertoires in COVID-19. Study as a whole: Sites in the United States, Italy and Spain provided acute and convalescent COVID-19 samples. In each case, the material was cDNA or gDNA derived from T cells, B-cell-depleted T cells, or PBMCs.

The sample holds one count of this clone. The CDR3 has 14 amino acids. Germline V gene sequence: CDR1 MNHEY, CDR2 SMNVEV (reference sequence). The V segment lost 7 bases and the J segment 6 bases; nucleotides outside the gene matches: 8. This table comes from immunoSEQ multiplex PCR, and its TCRdb copy is limited to in-frame clones, with some not included. There are approximately 75,000 clones in the sample; around 82% occur only once, and approximately 7.3% lies in the top ten. Material: peripheral blood. The clonotype originates from a human donor in a cohort sampled during active COVID-19. This sequence joins TRBV27 and TRBJ1-1, with 10 bases fitting TRBD1. The CDR3, as DNA: TGTGCCAGCATCCGACAGGGGGCGTTTGCTGAAGCTTTCTTT. This translates into CASIRQGAFAEAFF.